Detailed here is one T cell receptor (beta chain). The CDR3 spans 14 residues. CDR1 KGHSH and CDR2 LQKENI come from the germline V gene. Trimming at V came to 6 bases and at J to 7 bases, leaving 7 bases not matched to a gene. TCRdb keeps only in-frame clones here, not all; method: immunoSEQ multiplex PCR. The table shows roughly 43,000 clones, with about four fifths occurring only once. This entry is derived from a study of PD-L1 blockade in urothelial cancer. Turning to the study itself: A median approximately 140,000 T cells were found in blood samples.

V usage is TRBV18 and J usage is TRBJ1-1; TRBD1 agrees at 11 bases. Here the sequenced sample was PBMCs, taken around atezolizumab (anti-PD-L1) treatment. This clonotype was sampled from a man in his sixties or seventies with urothelial cancer. The CDR3 coding sequence is TGTGCCAGCTCGATTGGACAGGGGGCCGATGAAGCTTTCTTT. Its translation: CASSIGQGADEAFF.